The clone carrying this T cell receptor (beta chain) was seen a single time. This sample is part of a study of shared clonotypes between healthy human individuals. CDR1 is SGDLS, CDR2 YYNGEE, per germline. The CDR3 sequence is 12 residues long. The ends were cut back, 4 bases at V and 5 bases at J, with 8 bases in the middle. Selected positively for CCR7 and CD45RO-negative, naive CD8 cells excluded terminally differentiated effector memory CD45RA+ cells. The data were produced by immunoSEQ multiplex PCR, yet TCRdb's version contains in-frame clones alone and is incomplete. Found here are 550,000 to 750,000 clones, roughly 95% of them singletons; the top ten hold roughly 0.1%.

The TCR was taken from a woman in her thirties in good health. The sequenced sample was naive CD8+ T cells sorted from blood. The J gene is TRBJ2-3, the V gene TRBV9; D not certain. CDR3 in DNA: TGTGCCAGCAGCACTTCGGGAGATACGCAGTATTTT. Amino acids: CASSTSGDTQYF.